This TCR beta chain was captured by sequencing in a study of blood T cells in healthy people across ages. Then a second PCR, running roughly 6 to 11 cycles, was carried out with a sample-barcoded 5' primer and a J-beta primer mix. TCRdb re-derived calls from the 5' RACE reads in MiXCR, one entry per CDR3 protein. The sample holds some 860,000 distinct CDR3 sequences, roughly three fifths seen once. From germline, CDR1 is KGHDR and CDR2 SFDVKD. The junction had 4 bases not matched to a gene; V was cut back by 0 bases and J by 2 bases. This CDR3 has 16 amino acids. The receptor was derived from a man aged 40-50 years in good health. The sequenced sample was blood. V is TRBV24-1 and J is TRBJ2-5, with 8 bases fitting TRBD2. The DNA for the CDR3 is TGTGCCACCAGTGATTTGGATAGCGGGAATCAAGAGACCCAGTACTTC. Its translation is CATSDLDSGNQETQYF.